Listed below are T cell receptor beta chains from one sample, sequenced in a study of blood T cell repertoires in COVID-19. Clones were read by immunoSEQ multiplex PCR, and TCRdb kept only the in-frame ones, dropping some. Counted here are more than 95,000 clones, 70% to 90% occurring once; the ten biggest clones make up approximately 5.1%. The material sequenced was peripheral blood. These receptors all stem from a human donor in a cohort sampled during active COVID-19. The CDR3 runs from the conserved cysteine through the conserved F or W. D genes are given only for firm matches.

length	V	J	D	DNA	CDR3
16	TRBV7-6	TRBJ2-2	.	TGTGCCAGCAGCTTAGCTGGGACACCGAACACCGGGGAGCTGTTTTTT	CASSLAGTPNTGELFF
14	TRBV5-1	TRBJ1-6	.	TGCGCCAGCAGCTCCTCAACACCCCATTCACCCCTCCACTTT	CASSSSTPHSPLHF
15	TRBV19	TRBJ1-5	.	TGTGCCAGTAGTCCCCTCCCGGTGAGCAATCAGCCCCAGCATTTT	CASSPLPVSNQPQHF
17	TRBV5-6	TRBJ1-2	.	TGTGCCAGCAGCTTGGAAGCAGGGAAAGGCCCAGAGTCTGGCTACACCTTC	CASSLEAGKGPESGYTF
19	TRBV27	TRBJ2-5	TRBD2	TGTGCCAGCAGTTTATCGTTTCTACCGCGGCCTAGCGGACAAGAGACCCAGTACTTC	CASSLSFLPRPSGQETQYF
16	TRBV19	TRBJ2-7	TRBD2	TGTGCCAGTAGTTCGCTGACTAGCGGGGGTTCCTACGAGCAGTACTTC	CASSSLTSGGSYEQYF
11	TRBV5-6	TRBJ2-3	.	TGTGCCAGCAGCTTCGCGAATACGGAGTATTTT	CASSFANTEYF
16	TRBV6-6	TRBJ2-3	TRBD2	TGTGCCAGCTCATGGGAGGGGACTGCCGTCACAGATACGCAGTATTTT	CASSWEGTAVTDTQYF
14	TRBV7-2	TRBJ1-2	.	TGTGCCAGCAGCCGGAGCACCGTTACTGCTGGCTACACCTTC	CASSRSTVTAGYTF
15	TRBV9	TRBJ2-7	.	TGTGCCAGCAGCGTAGGGGTTAGCGCGAGTGACGAGCAGTACTTC	CASSVGVSASDEQYF